This is a list of T cell receptor beta chains from one sample in a study of CD8+ T cells in alopecia areata. Produced via immunoSEQ multiplex PCR; TCRdb's table is partial and in-frame only. This sample carries about 12,000 clones, about three fifths of them seen once, and the ten largest clones take roughly 13%. The sample was skin. These receptors were collected from a human donor with alopecia areata. CDR3s include the opening cysteine and the closing phenylalanine or tryptophan. The D gene is left open where the match is weak. Expanded clones are given a class, and other clones once, few, many or no size at all.

CDR3nt: TGTGCCAGCAGCTCCAGGAGGGAGGAGACCCAGTACTTC
CDR3aa: CASSSRREETQYF
d_gene: .
abundance: .
v_gene: TRBV11-1
j_gene: TRBJ2-5

CDR3nt: TGTGCCAGCAGGACTATAAACAGACAAAATCTCGGGACTGAAGCTTTCTTT
CDR3aa: CASRTINRQNLGTEAFF
d_gene: .
abundance: .
v_gene: TRBV2
j_gene: TRBJ1-1

CDR3nt: TGTGCCAGCAGCGATGCTGGGAGGGGCAGCTACGAGCAGTACTTC
CDR3aa: CASSDAGRGSYEQYF
d_gene: TRBD2
abundance: few
v_gene: TRBV4-2
j_gene: TRBJ2-7

CDR3nt: TGTGCCAGCAGACGGGACAGGGTAACTGAAGCTTTCTTT
CDR3aa: CASRRDRVTEAFF
d_gene: TRBD1
abundance: .
v_gene: TRBV28
j_gene: TRBJ1-1

CDR3nt: TGTGCCAGCAGTTTCGCGGGGGGACCCACAGATACGCAGTATTTT
CDR3aa: CASSFAGGPTDTQYF
d_gene: TRBD2
abundance: .
v_gene: TRBV28
j_gene: TRBJ2-3

CDR3nt: TGTGCCGGCAGTGCTAAGGTCGGTTCACCCCTCCACTTT
CDR3aa: CAGSAKVGSPLHF
d_gene: .
abundance: .
v_gene: TRBV2
j_gene: TRBJ1-6

CDR3nt: TGTGCCAGTAAGAGAAGTATGATATCCTCCTACGAGCAGTACTTC
CDR3aa: CASKRSMISSYEQYF
d_gene: .
abundance: .
v_gene: TRBV19
j_gene: TRBJ2-7

CDR3nt: TGTGCCAGCCTTCCGGGACAGATCATGAACACTGAAGCTTTCTTT
CDR3aa: CASLPGQIMNTEAFF
d_gene: TRBD1
abundance: .
v_gene: TRBV2
j_gene: TRBJ1-1

CDR3nt: TGCGCCAGCAGCTTAAGAGTAGGGTTGGGCGAGCAGTACTTC
CDR3aa: CASSLRVGLGEQYF
d_gene: .
abundance: .
v_gene: TRBV5-1
j_gene: TRBJ2-7

CDR3nt: TGCGCCAGCAGCCCCGGGACTAGCGTGGATACAGATACGCAGTATTTT
CDR3aa: CASSPGTSVDTDTQYF
d_gene: TRBD2
abundance: .
v_gene: TRBV5-1
j_gene: TRBJ2-3

CDR3nt: TGTGCCAGCAGTTCAAGGCATCAAGAGACCCAGTACTTC
CDR3aa: CASSSRHQETQYF
d_gene: .
abundance: .
v_gene: TRBV6-6
j_gene: TRBJ2-5

CDR3nt: TGCGCCAGCAGCTTCGGGGGAGCCTACGAGCAGTACTTC
CDR3aa: CASSFGGAYEQYF
d_gene: .
abundance: few
v_gene: TRBV5-1
j_gene: TRBJ2-7

CDR3nt: TGTGCCAGCAGTGAAGCAGGGACAGGGAACGGTCAGCCCCAGCATTTT
CDR3aa: CASSEAGTGNGQPQHF
d_gene: TRBD1
abundance: .
v_gene: TRBV6-1
j_gene: TRBJ1-5

CDR3nt: TGTGCCATCAGTGAAGGGGATCAGCCCCAGCATTTT
CDR3aa: CAISEGDQPQHF
d_gene: .
abundance: .
v_gene: TRBV10-3
j_gene: TRBJ1-5

CDR3nt: TGTGCCAGCAGCTTAGGGGGGGCAGGTACGGAGACCCAGTACTTC
CDR3aa: CASSLGGAGTETQYF
d_gene: .
abundance: .
v_gene: TRBV11-2
j_gene: TRBJ2-5

CDR3nt: TGTGCCAGCAGCTTAGTCGACTATGCGGAGACCCAGTACTTC
CDR3aa: CASSLVDYAETQYF
d_gene: .
abundance: .
v_gene: TRBV7-2
j_gene: TRBJ2-5

CDR3nt: TGCGCCAGCAGTCGGGCCGGACCTAGCTCCTACGAGCAGTACTTC
CDR3aa: CASSRAGPSSYEQYF
d_gene: .
abundance: .
v_gene: TRBV5-1
j_gene: TRBJ2-7

CDR3nt: TGTGCCAGCAGTTCTCAGGGGGTTAGCACAGATACGCAGTATTTT
CDR3aa: CASSSQGVSTDTQYF
d_gene: TRBD1
abundance: few
v_gene: TRBV27
j_gene: TRBJ2-3

CDR3nt: TGTGCCAGCAGCCAAGCTGGACGGGTTCAAGAGACCCAGTACTTC
CDR3aa: CASSQAGRVQETQYF
d_gene: .
abundance: few
v_gene: TRBV4-1
j_gene: TRBJ2-5

CDR3nt: TGTGCCGCCTCGACCGGACAGTTCAATCAGCCCCAGCATTTT
CDR3aa: CAASTGQFNQPQHF
d_gene: .
abundance: .
v_gene: TRBV19
j_gene: TRBJ1-5

CDR3nt: TGTGCCAGCAGATACCTCCGTGGGACAGGGTACGGCTACACCTTC
CDR3aa: CASRYLRGTGYGYTF
d_gene: TRBD1
abundance: .
v_gene: TRBV6-5
j_gene: TRBJ1-2

CDR3nt: TGTGCCAGTAGTCCGAGGCCGACAGGCAGCCAAGAGACCCAGTACTTC
CDR3aa: CASSPRPTGSQETQYF
d_gene: .
abundance: once
v_gene: TRBV19
j_gene: TRBJ2-5

CDR3nt: TGCGCCAGCAGCTTGACAGGGGGCTACAATGAGCAGTTCTTC
CDR3aa: CASSLTGGYNEQFF
d_gene: TRBD1
abundance: .
v_gene: TRBV5-1
j_gene: TRBJ2-1

CDR3nt: TGTGCCAGCAGTGCTATACTTTACAATGAGCAGTTCTTC
CDR3aa: CASSAILYNEQFF
d_gene: .
abundance: few
v_gene: TRBV5-4
j_gene: TRBJ2-1

CDR3nt: TGTGCCAGCAGCAAAGACAGGGGAAGCTCCTATAATTCACCCCTCCACTTT
CDR3aa: CASSKDRGSSYNSPLHF
d_gene: TRBD1
abundance: once
v_gene: TRBV9
j_gene: TRBJ1-6

CDR3nt: TGTGCCAGCAGCTCCGGGCCAACGAACACCGGGGAGCTGTTTTTT
CDR3aa: CASSSGPTNTGELFF
d_gene: .
abundance: .
v_gene: TRBV6-1
j_gene: TRBJ2-2

CDR3nt: TGTGCCAGCAGCGGGGGCTCCTACGAGCAGTACTTC
CDR3aa: CASSGGSYEQYF
d_gene: .
abundance: .
v_gene: TRBV9
j_gene: TRBJ2-7

CDR3nt: TGTGCCAGCAGTCCCGCGGCGGAAACCTACAATGAGCAGTTCTTC
CDR3aa: CASSPAAETYNEQFF
d_gene: .
abundance: .
v_gene: TRBV27
j_gene: TRBJ2-1

CDR3nt: TGCAGCGTTGTAATCAGGGGAGGCAATCAGCCCCAGCATTTT
CDR3aa: CSVVIRGGNQPQHF
d_gene: .
abundance: .
v_gene: TRBV29-1
j_gene: TRBJ1-5

CDR3nt: TGTGCCAGCAACACAGGGGCCTTATCCTACAATGAGCAGTTCTTC
CDR3aa: CASNTGALSYNEQFF
d_gene: TRBD1
abundance: .
v_gene: TRBV5-5
j_gene: TRBJ2-1

CDR3nt: TGCGCCAGCAGAGACGAAGGTACAGGGGGCCTTGGGTCCTATAATTCACCCCTCCACTTT
CDR3aa: CASRDEGTGGLGSYNSPLHF
d_gene: TRBD1
abundance: .
v_gene: TRBV5-1
j_gene: TRBJ1-6

CDR3nt: TGTGCCAGCAGTGAGATCGGGGAAGCGGGTGGCGAGCAGTACTTC
CDR3aa: CASSEIGEAGGEQYF
d_gene: .
abundance: once
v_gene: TRBV2
j_gene: TRBJ2-7

CDR3nt: TGTGCCAGCATGGAAGGGCAGGGGGCCTACGAGCAGTACTTC
CDR3aa: CASMEGQGAYEQYF
d_gene: TRBD1
abundance: .
v_gene: TRBV6-5
j_gene: TRBJ2-7

CDR3nt: TGCAGCGTTGAAGTCTTGGACAGGGGAACAGATACGCAGTATTTT
CDR3aa: CSVEVLDRGTDTQYF
d_gene: TRBD1
abundance: few
v_gene: TRBV29-1
j_gene: TRBJ2-3

CDR3nt: TGTGCCAGCAGTTACTTGGGACTAGTAGCGGCCGGGGAGCTGTTTTTT
CDR3aa: CASSYLGLVAAGELFF
d_gene: TRBD2
abundance: .
v_gene: TRBV6-5
j_gene: TRBJ2-2

CDR3nt: TGTGCCAGCAGTTACGAGGGCAGCCGGGGAGAGACCCAGTACTTC
CDR3aa: CASSYEGSRGETQYF
d_gene: .
abundance: .
v_gene: TRBV6-6
j_gene: TRBJ2-5

CDR3nt: TGTGCCAGCACCTCAGGGTACCGGCCCCAGCATTTT
CDR3aa: CASTSGYRPQHF
d_gene: .
abundance: few
v_gene: TRBV28
j_gene: TRBJ1-5

CDR3nt: TGTGCCATCAGTGATGGTGGGGGCCAGCCCCAGCATTTT
CDR3aa: CAISDGGGQPQHF
d_gene: .
abundance: .
v_gene: TRBV10-3
j_gene: TRBJ1-5

CDR3nt: TGTGCCAGCAGTTACGAGGTCCATTATATCTACGAGCAGTACTTC
CDR3aa: CASSYEVHYIYEQYF
d_gene: .
abundance: .
v_gene: TRBV6-5
j_gene: TRBJ2-7

CDR3nt: TGTGCCAGCAGGGGACAGGGCTCCTACAATGAGCAGTTCTTC
CDR3aa: CASRGQGSYNEQFF
d_gene: TRBD1
abundance: .
v_gene: TRBV6-5
j_gene: TRBJ2-1

CDR3nt: TGTGCCAGCAGCATGACTGAAACCGGGGAGCTGTTTTTT
CDR3aa: CASSMTETGELFF
d_gene: .
abundance: few
v_gene: TRBV6-5
j_gene: TRBJ2-2

CDR3nt: TGTGCCAGCGGACAGGGGGCGGGCACTGAAGCTTTCTTT
CDR3aa: CASGQGAGTEAFF
d_gene: TRBD1
abundance: .
v_gene: TRBV2
j_gene: TRBJ1-1

CDR3nt: TGTGCCAGCAGTGAAAAGAAAGGATTTGGCGACAATGAGCAGTTCTTC
CDR3aa: CASSEKKGFGDNEQFF
d_gene: .
abundance: few
v_gene: TRBV6-1
j_gene: TRBJ2-1

CDR3nt: TGTGCCAGCAGCAAGAGGTGGGGACAGGGTAACGATGAGCAGTTCTTC
CDR3aa: CASSKRWGQGNDEQFF
d_gene: TRBD1
abundance: .
v_gene: TRBV28
j_gene: TRBJ2-1

CDR3nt: TGTGCCAGCAGTTTAGGCGGGGGATACTCCTACGAGCAGTACTTC
CDR3aa: CASSLGGGYSYEQYF
d_gene: TRBD2
abundance: .
v_gene: TRBV27
j_gene: TRBJ2-7